The 9 T cell receptor beta chains in this list originate from one sample, sequenced in a study of blood T cell repertoires in COVID-19. TCRdb's table, derived via immunoSEQ multiplex PCR, lists solely in-frame clones and lacks some. The profile shows roughly 11,000 clones, 71% of them singletons. The sequenced sample was peripheral blood. Source of these receptors: a man aged 60 to 75 with COVID-19, enrolled during active disease.

The chain joins TRBV5-1 to TRBJ2-7, with TRBD2 matching over 10 bases. The CDR3 loop spans 15 amino acids. The germline V gene has CDR1 SGHRS and CDR2 YFSETQ. The J segment lost 5 bases and the V segment lost 2 bases, leaving 7 bases of the junction unmatched. Written as DNA, the CDR3 is TGCGCCAGCAGCTTAGCGGGGGGGCCTTTCCACGAGCAGTACTTC. Translated: CASSLAGGPFHEQYF. The full variable domain, in which reference TRBV5-1 and TRBJ2-7 provide the parts outside the CDR3, is KAGVTQTPRYLIKTRGQQVTLSCSPISGHRSVSWYQQTPGQGLQFLFEYFSETQRNKGNFPGRFSGRQFSNSRSEMNVSTLELGDSALYLCASSLAGGPFHEQYFGPGTRLTVT.

The chain employs TRBV29-1 and TRBJ2-2; 7 bases map to TRBD2. The germline V gene has CDR1 SQVTM and CDR2 ANQGSEA. There are 13 residues in the CDR3. Trimming at V came to 6 bases and at J to 4 bases, leaving 5 bases not matched to a gene. The CDR3 sequence is CSVKRGRTGELFF. In DNA, the CDR3 is TGCAGCGTCAAGCGGGGACGCACCGGGGAGCTGTTTTTT.

The chain employs TRBV27 and TRBJ2-5; weak D call: TRBD2 (7 bases). Germline lookup yields CDR1 MNHEY and CDR2 SMNVEV (reference sequence). This CDR3 is built from 15 residues. The germline V and J ends were trimmed by 0 bases and 5 bases, with 13 bases remaining between them. The CDR3 loop reads CASSLSGGARETQYF. The DNA of the CDR3 is TGTGCCAGCAGTTTATCGGGGGGGGCCAGGGAGACCCAGTACTTC.

J is TRBJ1-2 and V is TRBV2; 10 nucleotides line up with TRBD1. Trimming at V came to 6 bases and at J to 8 bases, leaving 6 bases not matched to a gene. The CDR3 is 13 amino acids. Germline V lookup: CDR1 SNHLY, CDR2 FYNNEI. This chain's CDR3 is CASSSTGGVGYTF. The DNA of the CDR3 is TGTGCCAGCAGCTCGACAGGGGGCGTAGGCTACACCTTC.

This sequence joins TRBV29-1 and TRBJ1-1; possible D gene TRBD1, 5 bases. The CDR3 contains 15 residues. Germline CDR1 and CDR2: SQVTM and ANQGSEA. Trimming took off 0 bases at V and 5 bases at J, with 16 bases between the two ends. The CDR3 coding sequence is TGCAGCGTTGAAGATTCTGCGGGGTGGGGGACTGAAGCTTTCTTT. Translated, it gives CSVEDSAGWGTEAFF.

The rearrangement joins TRBV18 to TRBJ2-3; no reliable D call. CDR1 and CDR2 (germline): KGHSH, LQKENI. Trimming removed 5 bases from V and 2 bases from J, with 8 bases in between. CDR3 length: 13 residues. The CDR3 region has the DNA TGTGCCAGCTCAACCTCACTCACAGATACGCAGTATTTT. Its protein is CASSTSLTDTQYF.

The rearrangement joins TRBV10-3 to TRBJ1-5; weak D call: TRBD1 (6 bases). CDR1 is ENHRY and CDR2 is SYGVKD in the germline V gene. The CDR3 is made up of 17 amino acids. Trimming took 5 bases from V and 5 from J, leaving 22 bases between them. The CDR3 spells CAISTPSPGEGDQPQHF. The CDR3 DNA follows: TGTGCCATCAGTACCCCTTCTCCGGGGGAGGGGGATCAGCCCCAGCATTTT.

The V and J genes are TRBV6-6 and TRBJ2-3, with D perhaps matching TRBD1 (7 bases). This CDR3 has 14 amino acids. From germline, CDR1 is MNHNY and CDR2 SVGAGI (reference sequence). Trimming removed 6 bases at V and 8 bases at J, with 18 bases between. CDR3 nucleotides: TGTGCCAGCAGCCCCGGGACAGAAGCGGGTACGCAGTATTTT. This codes for CASSPGTEAGTQYF.

This clone has just a few counts. The chain couples TRBV2 to TRBJ1-1; TRBD1 agrees at 11 bases. This CDR3 spans 14 amino acids. Trimming removed 7 bases from V and 4 bases from J; junction bases left unmatched: 5. CDR1 SNHLY and CDR2 FYNNEI come from the germline V gene. The CDR3 DNA sequence: TGTGCCAGCATAGGACAGGGGGCGACCACTGAAGCTTTCTTT. Translating gives CASIGQGATTEAFF.